The 32 T cell receptor beta chains reported below all come from one sample, sequenced in a study of T cells after posttransplantation cyclophosphamide. Assay used: immunoSEQ multiplex PCR; TCRdb lists only in-frame clones, some missing. Of roughly 42,000 clones in the sample, about nine tenths were seen once. Cyclophosphamide on days +3 and +4 followed busulfan-fludarabine conditioning and a marrow graft. Specimen: PBMCs, collected around 67 days after allogeneic stem cell transplant with posttransplant cyclophosphamide. The receptors here all came from a male patient between 60 and 69 years old who received an allogeneic stem cell transplant from a related donor and was CMV-positive. Some T cells may be supplied by the graft donor.

The V and J genes are TRBV27 and TRBJ1-3; 9 bases agree with TRBD1. The CDR3 is made up of 15 amino acids. Germline CDR1 is MNHEY and CDR2 is SMNVEV (reference sequence). The V segment lost 3 bases and the J segment 4 bases; nucleotides outside the gene matches: 4. In nucleotides, the CDR3 is TGTGCCAGCAGTTTCTCGGGACAGGGCGGAAACACCATATATTTT. Translated: CASSFSGQGGNTIYF.

This clone has a handful of counts. The V gene is TRBV18, the J gene TRBJ2-3, with a weak D call TRBD2 (6 bases). Germline V lookup: CDR1 KGHSH, CDR2 LQKENI. CDR3 length equals 15 residues. The V end was cut by 3 bases, the J end by 5 bases, with 15 bases between. In nucleotides, the CDR3 is TGTGCCAGCTCACCGTTTCGCGGACTAAAAGATACGCAGTATTTT. Protein product: CASSPFRGLKDTQYF.

V is TRBV11-2 and J is TRBJ2-2; 7 nucleotides agree with TRBD2. J lost 2 bases, V lost 4 bases, and 4 bases had no gene match. This CDR3 has 15 residues. Germline V gene sequence: CDR1 SGHAT, CDR2 FQNNGV. The CDR3 DNA is TGTGCCAGCAGCTCGCGGGACTATAACACCGGGGAGCTGTTTTTT. Protein sequence: CASSSRDYNTGELFF.

The genes are TRBV4-2 and TRBJ1-4; TRBD1 might be the D (6 bases). The CDR3 runs 14 residues. Trimming removed 0 bases at V and 8 bases at J, with 10 bases between. Germline-derived CDR1 and CDR2 are LGHNA and YNFKEQ. The CDR3 sequence: CASSQESGEEKLFF. The CDR3 region has the DNA TGTGCCAGCAGCCAAGAGTCAGGGGAGGAAAAACTGTTTTTT.

This chain links TRBV7-9 with TRBJ1-5; D call uncertain. The V end lost 5 bases, the J end lost 0 bases, and 17 bases lay between the germline ends. This CDR3 is 17 amino acids long. Per the germline V gene, CDR1 is SEHNR and CDR2 is FQNEAQ (reference sequence). DNA of the CDR3: TGTGCCAGCAGCCCCGGCGGCTCACCCTATAGCAATCAGCCCCAGCATTTT. Amino acid sequence: CASSPGGSPYSNQPQHF. Complete variable domain (other parts from reference TRBV7-9 and TRBJ1-5): DTGVSQNPRHKITKRGQNVTFRCDPISEHNRLYWYRQTLGQGPEFLTYFQNEAQLEKSRLLSDRFSAERPKGSFSTLEIQRTEQGDSAMYLCASSPGGSPYSNQPQHFGDGTRLSIL.

This chain connects TRBV27 to TRBJ1-2; no firm D call. V was trimmed by 6 bases and J by 3 bases, leaving 20 bases between them. Germline CDR1 reads MNHEY; CDR2 reads SMNVEV (reference sequence). The CDR3 sequence is 16 residues long. The CDR3: CASSPSWGGKDYGYTF. The DNA of the CDR3 is TGTGCCAGCAGCCCCTCCTGGGGAGGGAAAGACTATGGCTACACCTTC.

This rearrangement joins TRBV6-1 to TRBJ1-1, with D unclear. This CDR3 has 14 amino acids. Germline CDR1 reads MNHNS; CDR2 reads SASEGT. Trimming left V 3 bases short and J 5 bases short, with 13 bases between. CDR3 residues: CASSEHTSGTEAFF. In DNA, the CDR3 is TGTGCCAGCAGTGAGCACACTAGTGGGACTGAAGCTTTCTTT.

The chain employs TRBV7-2 and TRBJ2-5; perhaps TRBD1 as D (6 bases). Germline V gene data show CDR1 as SGHTA and CDR2 as FQGNSA. This CDR3 region has 14 residues. Between the trimmed V and J ends, which lost 3 bases and 5 bases, there was a span of 13 bases. The CDR3 DNA reads as TGTGCCAGCAGCTTCTCAGGGGTTGGGGAGACCCAGTACTTC. Protein product: CASSFSGVGETQYF. Based on the CDR3 plus reference TRBV7-2 and TRBJ2-5, the full variable domain is GAGVSQSPSNKVTEKGKDVELRCDPISGHTALYWYRQSLGQGLEFLIYFQGNSAPDKSGLPSDRFSAERTGGSVSTLTIQRTQQEDSAVYLCASSFSGVGETQYFGPGTRLLVL.

The V gene is TRBV27, the J gene TRBJ2-5; 7 nucleotides match TRBD1. The CDR3 totals 14 residues. The germline gives CDR1 MNHEY, CDR2 SMNVEV (reference sequence). The V segment lost 6 bases and the J segment 1 base; nucleotides outside the gene matches: 5. In DNA form, the CDR3 reads TGTGCCAGCAGAGGGGGACAGCCCCAAGAGACCCAGTACTTC. This sequence encodes CASRGGQPQETQYF.

In regard to this clone: This sample includes further DNA sequences coding for the same CDR3. The chain recombines TRBV30 with TRBJ1-3, with D uncertain. V lost 0 bases and J 4 bases, leaving 7 bases between the germline ends. The CDR3 contains 13 residues. The germline V gene has CDR1 GTSNPN and CDR2 SVGIG (reference sequence). CDR3 sequence (DNA): TGTGCCTGGAGTGTTGGAGAGGGAAACACCATATATTTT. As protein: CAWSVGEGNTIYF.

The V call is TRBV2, the J call TRBJ1-2; D ambiguous. Germline assignment: CDR1 SNHLY and CDR2 FYNNEI. The CDR3 has 14 residues. V was cut by 6 bases and J by 1 base, with 12 bases left in between. The CDR3 coding sequence is TGTGCCAGCAGCCCTTCTTTCTTTAACTATGGCTACACCTTC. Its protein product is CASSPSFFNYGYTF.

The CDR3 sequence: CATGSEGGELFF. The CDR3 DNA sequence: TGTGCCACGGGGTCCGAAGGCGGGGAGCTGTTTTTT. The chain couples TRBV19 to TRBJ2-2; the D gene is possibly TRBD2 (5 bases). Germline lookup yields CDR1 LNHDA and CDR2 SQIVND (reference sequence). This CDR3 spans 12 amino acids. Trimming cost V 10 bases and J 7 bases, with 13 bases left between them.

The CDR3 sequence: CSVEDTGTTNTEAFF. CDR3 nucleotides: TGCAGCGTTGAAGATACCGGGACAACGAACACTGAAGCTTTCTTT. The genes are TRBV29-1 and TRBJ1-1, with D perhaps TRBD1 (6 bases). V lost 0 bases and J lost 1, with 12 bases in between. The CDR3 is made up of 15 amino acids. The V gene's germline CDR1 is SQVTM and CDR2 ANQGSEA.

V is TRBV25-1 and J is TRBJ2-7; D unclear. V lost 7 bases and J 2 bases, leaving 18 bases between the germline ends. This CDR3 is built from 15 residues. CDR1 MGHDK and CDR2 SYGVNS come from the germline V gene. The CDR3, as DNA: TGTGCCAGCACCGACGCGGAGACGGCGACCTACGAGCAGTACTTC. Translation gives CASTDAETATYEQYF.

This rearrangement joins TRBV19 to TRBJ1-1; 9 nucleotides agree with TRBD1. The length of the CDR3 is 14 residues. The germline V gene encodes CDR1 LNHDA and CDR2 SQIVND (reference sequence). Germline trimming cut 5 bases from V and 4 bases from J; bases unmatched to any gene: 5. Here the CDR3 DNA reads TGTGCCAGTAGTTCACAGGGGGCTGGCACTGAAGCTTTCTTT. Translated: CASSSQGAGTEAFF. The entire variable domain, with the rest obtained from reference TRBV19 and TRBJ1-1, is as follows: DGGITQSPKYLFRKEGQNVTLSCEQNLNHDAMYWYRQDPGQGLRLIYYSQIVNDFQKGDIAEGYSVSREKKESFPLTVTSAQKNPTAFYLCASSSQGAGTEAFFGQGTRLTVV.

The chain employs TRBV4-1 and TRBJ1-2, with TRBD1 as a possible D gene (5 bases). Germline CDR1 and CDR2: MGHRA and YSYEKL. CDR3 length equals 15 residues. V was trimmed by 1 base and J by 8 bases, leaving 17 bases between them. The CDR3 here is CASSQVVGARWGYTF. The CDR3 DNA is TGCGCCAGCAGCCAAGTAGTAGGGGCAAGGTGGGGCTACACCTTC.

This clone was seen a single time. V is TRBV7-2 and J is TRBJ2-3; D might be TRBD1 (5 bases). Trimming removed 1 base at V and 8 bases at J, with 10 bases between. The CDR3 is 13 residues long. Germline V CDR1 and CDR2: SGHTA, FQGNSA. The CDR3 DNA reads TGTGCCAGCAGCTTAGGGCGGCAGGGTACGCAGTATTTT. Amino acids: CASSLGRQGTQYF.

The rearrangement uses TRBV5-1 and TRBJ1-2; unclear D gene. Trimming took 0 bases from V and 6 from J, leaving 15 bases between them. CDR3 length: 15 residues. Germline CDR1 reads SGHRS; CDR2 reads YFSETQ. CDR3 in amino acids: CASSLAVAEANGYTF. The CDR3 DNA sequence: TGCGCCAGCAGCTTGGCCGTTGCCGAAGCTAATGGCTACACCTTC.

This chain uses TRBV27 with TRBJ1-2; D call uncertain. Trimming took off 6 bases at V and 4 bases at J, with 21 bases between the two ends. Germline-derived CDR1 and CDR2 are MNHEY and SMNVEV (reference sequence). There are 16 residues in the CDR3. CDR3 DNA: TGTGCCAGCAGCTTTCAGGTACCACGTACCCTCTATGGCTACACCTTC. Its protein is CASSFQVPRTLYGYTF.

The rearrangement joins TRBV14 to TRBJ1-3; D remains unclear. V lost 1 base and J 9 bases, leaving 13 bases between the germline ends. Per germline, CDR1 SGHDN and CDR2 FVKESK. The CDR3 is 14 residues long. The CDR3, as DNA: TGTGCCAGCAGCCAAGTCGCCCTCTATGGCACCATATATTTT. Amino acid sequence: CASSQVALYGTIYF. Using reference TRBV14 and TRBJ1-3 for the parts outside the CDR3, the full variable domain is EAGVTQFPSHSVIEKGQTVTLRCDPISGHDNLYWYRRVMGKEIKFLLHFVKESKQDESGMPNNRFLAERTGGTYSTLKVQPAELEDSGVYFCASSQVALYGTIYFGEGSWLTVV.

The chain employs TRBV6-5 and TRBJ1-2, with D tentatively TRBD1 (5 bases). The CDR3 sequence is 14 residues long. Trimming removed 2 bases at V and 4 bases at J, with 11 bases between. Germline-derived CDR1 and CDR2 are MNHEY and SVGAGI. The DNA of the CDR3 is TGTGCCAGCAGTTACGCCCCCGGGGGCTATGGCTACACCTTC. This sequence encodes CASSYAPGGYGYTF.

CDR3 amino acids: CASSKRGGYEQYV. In DNA form, the CDR3 reads TGTGCCAGCAGCAAACGAGGGGGCTACGAGCAGTACGTC. The rearrangement joins TRBV5-6 to TRBJ2-7, with D possibly TRBD1 on 6 matching bases. From germline, CDR1 is SGHDT and CDR2 YYEEEE. CDR3 length: 13 amino acids. Deletions cut 4 bases from V and 3 bases from J, with 11 bases between.

This rearrangement joins TRBV7-2 to TRBJ1-2; TRBD1 matches at 10 bases. The CDR3 extends over 15 amino acids. The germline CDR1 and CDR2 sequences are SGHTA and FQGNSA. J was trimmed by 3 bases and V by 5 bases; bases with no gene match: 6. In DNA, the CDR3 is TGTGCCAGCAGCGCGGACAGGGGGTCCCACTATGGCTACACCTTC. Its translation is CASSADRGSHYGYTF.

The chain uses TRBV6-1 and TRBJ2-1, with 7 bases matching TRBD2. CDR1 and CDR2 (germline): MNHNS, SASEGT. J gave up 3 bases and V 0 bases, and 2 bases lay outside the gene matches. The CDR3 is 15 residues long. CDR3 in DNA: TGTGCCAGCAGTGAAGCGGGGGGGTTCTACAATGAGCAGTTCTTC. Its protein product is CASSEAGGFYNEQFF.

This chain links TRBV14 with TRBJ2-2; 8 bases are shared with TRBD1. CDR3 length: 17 amino acids. The V gene end was trimmed by 3 bases and the J gene end by 0 bases; junction bases not matched to a gene: 6. CDR1 is SGHDN and CDR2 is FVKESK in the germline V gene. The CDR3 reads CASSHQPGQANTGELFF. DNA for the CDR3: TGTGCCAGCAGCCATCAACCGGGACAGGCGAACACCGGGGAGCTGTTTTTT.

This clone was detected a few times. The V call is TRBV6-1, the J call TRBJ1-4, with D possibly being TRBD1 (6 bases). This CDR3 region has 16 residues. CDR1 and CDR2 from the germline V gene are MNHNS and SASEGT. Trimming took off 4 bases at V and 4 bases at J, with 16 bases between the two ends. The CDR3 DNA follows: TGTGCCAGCAGTGGTCACTTGGACAGATATAATGAAAAACTGTTTTTT. This sequence encodes CASSGHLDRYNEKLFF.

CDR3 coding DNA: TGTGCCAGCACCCTAGACTCCACTAATGAAAAACTGTTTTTT. Amino acids: CASTLDSTNEKLFF. The chain employs TRBV6-5 and TRBJ1-4; D is unresolved. This CDR3 spans 14 amino acids. From germline, CDR1 is MNHEY and CDR2 SVGAGI. The V and J ends lost 7 bases and 2 bases respectively, with 11 bases between them.

The V gene is TRBV5-4, the J gene TRBJ1-1; perhaps TRBD1 as D (6 bases). V shed 0 bases and J shed 5 bases, with 14 bases lying between them. This CDR3 contains 15 residues. From germline, CDR1 is SGHNT and CDR2 YYREEE (reference sequence). The CDR3 loop reads CASSLAGRGGTEAFF. DNA for the CDR3: TGTGCCAGCAGCTTGGCGGGCAGGGGAGGGACTGAAGCTTTCTTT.

The rearrangement uses TRBV6-6 and TRBJ2-3; TRBD2 is a possible D gene (5 bases). Trimming left V 2 bases short and J 0 bases short, with 9 bases between. The V gene's germline CDR1 is MNHNY and CDR2 SVGAGI (reference sequence). The CDR3 has 15 residues. The CDR3 is CASSYVARSTDTQYF. In DNA form, the CDR3 reads TGTGCCAGCAGTTACGTAGCGAGAAGCACAGATACGCAGTATTTT.

The chain joins TRBV5-6 to TRBJ2-7; D call uncertain. Germline V gene lookup returns CDR1 SGHDT and CDR2 YYEEEE. The CDR3 is 13 amino acids. V was clipped by 6 bases and J by 2 bases, with 12 bases between them. The CDR3 bases are TGTGCCAGCACCCTTCTGCCAGCCTACGAGCAGTACTTC. It is translated as CASTLLPAYEQYF.

The chain's CDR3 is CASSLFRGTEAFF. CDR3 in DNA: TGTGCCAGCAGTTTATTTAGGGGCACTGAAGCTTTCTTT. The chain joins TRBV27 to TRBJ1-1, with D perhaps matching TRBD1 (5 bases). The ends were cut back, 1 base at V and 4 bases at J, with 7 bases in the middle. The CDR3 is 13 amino acids. Germline V gene lookup returns CDR1 MNHEY and CDR2 SMNVEV (reference sequence).

The chain links TRBV7-8 to TRBJ1-1; no firm D call. The germline gives CDR1 SGHVS, CDR2 FQNEAQ. The CDR3 runs 13 residues. V lost 6 bases and J lost 2, with 10 bases in between. The CDR3 nucleotides are TGTGCCAGCAGTCTAACTGTTAACACTGAAGCTTTCTTT. It encodes CASSLTVNTEAFF.